Listed below are T cell receptor beta chains from one sample, sequenced in a study of blood T cells in healthy people across ages. Via MiXCR, TCRdb re-called the 5' RACE reads, giving one row per CDR3 protein. The data show some 1.8 million distinct CDR3 sequences, approximately 39% seen once. The specimen was blood. The receptors stem from a human donor in good health. Both conserved end residues are part of each CDR3. A D gene is named only where the DNA matches it firmly. The size field is filled for only some rows; it gives once, few, many or a size class.

clone size: .
J gene: TRBJ2-7
CDR3 length: 16
D gene: .
V gene: TRBV21-1
CDR3 protein: CASISPGASFPYEQYF
CDR3 DNA: TGTGCCAGCATTTCGCCCGGGGCTAGTTTTCCCTACGAGCAGTACTTC

clone size: .
J gene: TRBJ1-1
CDR3 length: 13
D gene: .
V gene: TRBV6-5
CDR3 protein: CASIRTLGTEAFF
CDR3 DNA: TGTGCCAGCATCCGTACACTCGGAACTGAAGCTTTCTTT

clone size: .
J gene: TRBJ2-7
CDR3 length: 16
D gene: TRBD1
V gene: TRBV2
CDR3 protein: CASSAPSDRGENEQYF
CDR3 DNA: TGTGCCAGCAGTGCCCCTAGTGACAGGGGGGAGAACGAGCAGTACTTC

clone size: few
J gene: TRBJ2-1
CDR3 length: 16
D gene: TRBD1
V gene: TRBV29-1
CDR3 protein: CSVVPGQGRVVNEQFF
CDR3 DNA: TGCAGCGTCGTCCCGGGACAGGGTAGGGTTGTCAATGAGCAGTTCTTC

clone size: .
J gene: TRBJ2-1
CDR3 length: 16
D gene: .
V gene: TRBV4-1
CDR3 protein: CASSQDQRGTYNEQFF
CDR3 DNA: TGCGCCAGCAGCCAAGATCAGAGGGGGACCTACAATGAGCAGTTCTTC

clone size: once
J gene: TRBJ1-4
CDR3 length: 16
D gene: TRBD1
V gene: TRBV10-2
CDR3 protein: CASSESERDSGEKLFF
CDR3 DNA: TGCGCCAGCAGTGAGTCAGAACGGGACAGCGGCGAAAAACTGTTTTTT

clone size: many
J gene: TRBJ2-5
CDR3 length: 15
D gene: TRBD1
V gene: TRBV6-6
CDR3 protein: CASSYPDRGRETQYF
CDR3 DNA: TGTGCCAGCAGTTACCCGGACAGGGGAAGGGAGACCCAGTACTTC

clone size: .
J gene: TRBJ1-3
CDR3 length: 13
D gene: .
V gene: TRBV3-1
CDR3 protein: CASSRTVGNTIYF
CDR3 DNA: TGTGCCAGCAGCCGGACGGTCGGAAACACCATATATTTT

clone size: few
J gene: TRBJ2-3
CDR3 length: 16
D gene: .
V gene: TRBV5-1
CDR3 protein: CASSLVVSFSTDTQYF
CDR3 DNA: TGCGCCAGCAGCTTGGTAGTATCATTCAGCACAGATACGCAGTATTTT

clone size: .
J gene: TRBJ2-3
CDR3 length: 13
D gene: .
V gene: TRBV12-3/TRBV12-4
CDR3 protein: CASRRVRSDTQYF
CDR3 DNA: TGTGCCAGCAGAAGAGTCAGGTCAGATACGCAGTATTTT

clone size: few
J gene: TRBJ2-1
CDR3 length: 15
D gene: TRBD2
V gene: TRBV29-1
CDR3 protein: CSVLTGTSGFYEQFF
CDR3 DNA: TGCAGCGTGCTAACCGGGACTAGCGGATTTTATGAGCAGTTCTTC

clone size: few
J gene: TRBJ2-3
CDR3 length: 14
D gene: TRBD1
V gene: TRBV20-1
CDR3 protein: CSAPGQGKTDTQYF
CDR3 DNA: TGCAGTGCCCCGGGACAGGGAAAAACAGATACGCAGTATTTT

clone size: .
J gene: TRBJ2-1
CDR3 length: 13
D gene: TRBD2
V gene: TRBV7-9
CDR3 protein: CASSLLAGTGQFF
CDR3 DNA: TGTGCCAGCAGCTTGTTAGCGGGGACGGGGCAGTTCTTC

clone size: .
J gene: TRBJ2-7
CDR3 length: 14
D gene: .
V gene: TRBV10-3
CDR3 protein: CAISNRDGSYEQYF
CDR3 DNA: TGTGCCATCAGTAACCGGGACGGATCCTACGAGCAGTACTTC

clone size: .
J gene: TRBJ2-5
CDR3 length: 14
D gene: .
V gene: TRBV20-1
CDR3 protein: CSAREGRGQETQCF
CDR3 DNA: TGCAGTGCTAGAGAGGGACGGGGCCAAGAGACCCAGTGCTTC

clone size: few
J gene: TRBJ2-3
CDR3 length: 14
D gene: .
V gene: TRBV7-2
CDR3 protein: CASSLLLGTDTQYF
CDR3 DNA: TGTGCCAGCAGCCTTCTTCTCGGCACAGATACGCAGTATTTT

clone size: .
J gene: TRBJ2-7
CDR3 length: 13
D gene: TRBD1
V gene: TRBV20-1
CDR3 protein: CSATGTGLLEQYF
CDR3 DNA: TGCAGTGCTACCGGGACAGGGCTCCTCGAGCAGTACTTC

clone size: .
J gene: TRBJ2-1
CDR3 length: 15
D gene: TRBD2
V gene: TRBV10-3
CDR3 protein: CAISESRTSKDEQFF
CDR3 DNA: TGTGCCATCAGTGAGTCTAGGACTAGCAAGGATGAGCAGTTCTTC

clone size: .
J gene: TRBJ2-1
CDR3 length: 12
D gene: .
V gene: TRBV4-2
CDR3 protein: CASSQLPGEQFF
CDR3 DNA: TGTGCCAGCAGCCAACTTCCGGGAGAGCAGTTCTTC

clone size: .
J gene: TRBJ1-5
CDR3 length: 14
D gene: .
V gene: TRBV10-3
CDR3 protein: CAISEAGMDQPQHF
CDR3 DNA: TGTGCCATCAGTGAGGCAGGGATGGATCAGCCCCAGCATTTT

clone size: few
J gene: TRBJ1-2
CDR3 length: 16
D gene: .
V gene: TRBV5-1
CDR3 protein: CASSLGLLLGDYGYTF
CDR3 DNA: TGCGCCAGCAGCCTTGGGCTTCTGTTGGGGGACTATGGCTACACCTTC

clone size: once
J gene: TRBJ2-1
CDR3 length: 15
D gene: .
V gene: TRBV21-1
CDR3 protein: CASSKRDTHYNEQFF
CDR3 DNA: TGTGCCAGCAGCAAAAGGGACACCCATTACAATGAGCAGTTCTTC

clone size: .
J gene: TRBJ1-4
CDR3 length: 14
D gene: TRBD1
V gene: TRBV12-3/TRBV12-4
CDR3 protein: CASSVTGVRGKQFF
CDR3 DNA: TGTGCCAGCAGTGTGACAGGGGTCCGAGGGAAACAGTTTTTT

clone size: .
J gene: TRBJ2-7
CDR3 length: 14
D gene: .
V gene: TRBV29-1
CDR3 protein: CSVGSQDSSYEQYF
CDR3 DNA: TGCAGCGTTGGGAGCCAAGATAGCTCCTACGAGCAGTACTTC

clone size: few
J gene: TRBJ1-1
CDR3 length: 11
D gene: .
V gene: TRBV29-1
CDR3 protein: CSPGRATEAFF
CDR3 DNA: TGCAGCCCCGGGCGGGCCACTGAAGCTTTCTTT

clone size: .
J gene: TRBJ2-3
CDR3 length: 14
D gene: .
V gene: TRBV7-9
CDR3 protein: CASSSDRLSVTRYF
CDR3 DNA: TGTGCCAGCAGCTCCGACAGGCTCTCCGTCACGCGGTATTTT

clone size: .
J gene: TRBJ1-2
CDR3 length: 12
D gene: .
V gene: TRBV20-1
CDR3 protein: CSASDDTAGYTF
CDR3 DNA: TGCAGTGCTTCCGACGATACGGCTGGCTACACCTTC

clone size: .
J gene: TRBJ2-1
CDR3 length: 15
D gene: TRBD2
V gene: TRBV2
CDR3 protein: CASSEDGGNYNEQFF
CDR3 DNA: TGTGCCAGCAGTGAAGACGGGGGGAACTACAATGAGCAGTTCTTC

clone size: many
J gene: TRBJ2-7
CDR3 length: 14
D gene: .
V gene: TRBV12-3/TRBV12-4
CDR3 protein: CASSADGSSYEQYF
CDR3 DNA: TGTGCCAGCAGTGCGGACGGCAGCTCCTACGAGCAGTACTTC

clone size: many
J gene: TRBJ2-6
CDR3 length: 19
D gene: .
V gene: TRBV28
CDR3 protein: CASSPFRGWSGSGANVLTF
CDR3 DNA: TGTGCCAGCAGCCCCTTCCGGGGATGGAGTGGCTCTGGGGCCAACGTCCTGACTTTC

clone size: .
J gene: TRBJ2-7
CDR3 length: 13
D gene: .
V gene: TRBV28
CDR3 protein: CASSRTELYEQYF
CDR3 DNA: TGTGCCAGCAGTCGGACGGAGCTCTACGAGCAGTACTTC

clone size: .
J gene: TRBJ1-1
CDR3 length: 14
D gene: .
V gene: TRBV20-1
CDR3 protein: CSAQNAGWNTEAFF
CDR3 DNA: TGCAGTGCGCAGAATGCGGGGTGGAACACTGAAGCTTTCTTT

clone size: few
J gene: TRBJ2-3
CDR3 length: 15
D gene: .
V gene: TRBV29-1
CDR3 protein: CSVGDYRGSTDTQYF
CDR3 DNA: TGCAGCGTTGGGGACTACAGGGGAAGCACAGATACGCAGTATTTT

clone size: .
J gene: TRBJ1-1
CDR3 length: 15
D gene: .
V gene: TRBV28
CDR3 protein: CASSALWSPNTEAFF
CDR3 DNA: TGTGCCAGCAGTGCCCTCTGGAGCCCGAACACTGAAGCTTTCTTT

clone size: few
J gene: TRBJ1-3
CDR3 length: 16
D gene: .
V gene: TRBV12-3/TRBV12-4
CDR3 protein: CASSTYAGHFTNTIYF
CDR3 DNA: TGTGCCAGCAGTACGTACGCGGGACACTTCACAAACACCATATATTTT

clone size: .
J gene: TRBJ2-7
CDR3 length: 16
D gene: TRBD2
V gene: TRBV5-1
CDR3 protein: CASSLGSGLVPYEQYF
CDR3 DNA: TGCGCCAGCAGCTTGGGATCGGGACTAGTTCCTTACGAGCAGTACTTC

clone size: few
J gene: TRBJ2-7
CDR3 length: 17
D gene: TRBD2
V gene: TRBV6-2/TRBV6-3
CDR3 protein: CASSQGTTSGHPYEQYF
CDR3 DNA: TGTGCCAGCAGCCAAGGCACGACTAGCGGACACCCCTACGAGCAGTACTTC

clone size: few
J gene: TRBJ2-7
CDR3 length: 17
D gene: TRBD2
V gene: TRBV6-6
CDR3 protein: CASSYSGSVGGNYEQYF
CDR3 DNA: TGTGCCAGCAGTTACTCAGGGTCGGTGGGGGGGAACTACGAGCAGTACTTC

clone size: .
J gene: TRBJ2-1
CDR3 length: 14
D gene: TRBD2
V gene: TRBV20-1
CDR3 protein: CSAKAGGPYNEQFF
CDR3 DNA: TGCAGTGCTAAGGCGGGGGGCCCCTACAATGAGCAGTTCTTC

clone size: many
J gene: TRBJ2-3
CDR3 length: 13
D gene: TRBD2
V gene: TRBV29-1
CDR3 protein: CSVEALAANTQYF
CDR3 DNA: TGCAGCGTTGAGGCCCTAGCGGCGAATACGCAGTATTTT

clone size: .
J gene: TRBJ2-2
CDR3 length: 18
D gene: TRBD2
V gene: TRBV6-2/TRBV6-3
CDR3 protein: CASSYSTSGGANTGELFF
CDR3 DNA: TGTGCCAGCAGTTACTCTACTAGCGGGGGAGCTAACACCGGGGAGCTGTTTTTT

clone size: few
J gene: TRBJ2-7
CDR3 length: 16
D gene: TRBD2
V gene: TRBV14
CDR3 protein: CASSQGASSGGYEQYF
CDR3 DNA: TGTGCCAGCAGCCAAGGGGCGTCTAGCGGGGGCTACGAGCAGTACTTC

clone size: .
J gene: TRBJ2-1
CDR3 length: 16
D gene: .
V gene: TRBV7-2
CDR3 protein: CASSSGTVRAYNEQFF
CDR3 DNA: TGTGCCAGCAGCTCCGGGACTGTCAGGGCCTACAATGAGCAGTTCTTC

clone size: few
J gene: TRBJ2-1
CDR3 length: 15
D gene: TRBD2
V gene: TRBV7-2
CDR3 protein: CASTKTSGGAYEQFF
CDR3 DNA: TGTGCCAGCACCAAAACTAGCGGGGGGGCCTATGAGCAGTTCTTC

clone size: few
J gene: TRBJ2-7
CDR3 length: 15
D gene: .
V gene: TRBV6-5
CDR3 protein: CASSYAGSSPYEQYF
CDR3 DNA: TGTGCCAGCAGTTACGCGGGCAGCTCTCCCTACGAGCAGTACTTC

clone size: few
J gene: TRBJ2-4
CDR3 length: 16
D gene: TRBD1
V gene: TRBV12-5
CDR3 protein: CASGLATGTGKNIQYF
CDR3 DNA: TGTGCTAGTGGTTTAGCTACCGGGACAGGGAAAAACATTCAGTACTTC

clone size: .
J gene: TRBJ2-2
CDR3 length: 17
D gene: .
V gene: TRBV10-3
CDR3 protein: CAISPNSDRRNTGELFF
CDR3 DNA: TGTGCCATCAGCCCAAACTCCGACAGACGGAACACCGGGGAGCTGTTTTTT

clone size: .
J gene: TRBJ2-5
CDR3 length: 15
D gene: TRBD2
V gene: TRBV5-1
CDR3 protein: CASSLNVGGEKTQYF
CDR3 DNA: TGCGCCAGCAGCCTCAACGTCGGGGGGGAAAAGACCCAGTACTTC

clone size: .
J gene: TRBJ2-2
CDR3 length: 16
D gene: TRBD2
V gene: TRBV27
CDR3 protein: CASGLLQRGGTGELFF
CDR3 DNA: TGTGCCAGCGGATTGTTGCAGCGGGGGGGCACCGGGGAGCTGTTTTTT

clone size: .
J gene: TRBJ2-1
CDR3 length: 17
D gene: TRBD1
V gene: TRBV7-8
CDR3 protein: CASSPSVVQGAYNEQFF
CDR3 DNA: TGTGCCAGCAGCCCAAGCGTCGTACAGGGGGCGTACAATGAGCAGTTCTTC

clone size: .
J gene: TRBJ1-4
CDR3 length: 14
D gene: TRBD1
V gene: TRBV7-2
CDR3 protein: CASSSGQRAEKLFF
CDR3 DNA: TGTGCCAGCAGCTCGGGACAGCGGGCTGAAAAACTGTTTTTT